These T cell receptor beta chains were read from a single sample in a study of OX40 agonist ivuxolimab in advanced cancers. TCRdb keeps only in-frame clones here, not all; method: immunoSEQ multiplex PCR. The data contain tens of thousands of clones, 84% of them singletons. The specimen was CD4+ or CD8+ T cells sorted from blood, collected in a trial of the OX40 agonist ivuxolimab. The origin of the receptors is an adult with an advanced solid tumor such as melanoma, head and neck, liver or kidney cancer. CDR3s include the opening cysteine and the closing phenylalanine or tryptophan. D genes are given only for firm matches. The listing skips clone size in some rows; elsewhere it reads once, few, many or a size class.

TRBV30	TRBJ1-2	-	-	CAWSPPVSGTNYGYTF	TGTGCCTGGAGTCCCCCCGTTTCCGGAACCAACTATGGCTACACCTTC
TRBV9	TRBJ2-1	TRBD2	-	CASSRRGGTDNEQFF	TGTGCCAGCAGCAGACGCGGGGGTACCGACAATGAGCAGTTCTTC
TRBV11-3	TRBJ1-5	-	-	CASSIEGISNQPQHF	TGTGCCAGCAGCATAGAGGGGATAAGCAATCAGCCCCAGCATTTT
TRBV28	TRBJ1-4	-	-	CASSSLGNEKLFF	TGTGCCAGCAGTTCCTTGGGGAATGAAAAACTGTTTTTT
TRBV9	TRBJ2-5	TRBD2	-	CASTPGLAGVGETQYF	TGTGCCAGCACCCCCGGACTAGCGGGAGTAGGGGAGACCCAGTACTTC
TRBV13	TRBJ2-7	TRBD1	-	CASSARTGAAYEQYF	TGTGCCAGCAGCGCGAGGACAGGGGCAGCCTACGAGCAGTACTTC
TRBV19	TRBJ2-2	TRBD2	-	CASSPLAAANTGELFF	TGTGCCAGTAGTCCCCTAGCGGCAGCGAACACCGGGGAGCTGTTTTTT
TRBV23-1	TRBJ2-7	-	-	CASSHGGRRQTSRGF	TGCGCCAGCAGTCATGGCGGTCGCAGGCAGACATCTAGGGGCTTC
TRBV14	TRBJ2-3	TRBD2	few	CASSQGSGRLTDTQYF	TGTGCCAGCAGCCAGGGGAGCGGGAGGCTCACAGATACGCAGTATTTT
TRBV5-4	TRBJ2-7	TRBD2	-	CASSLKRERFYEQYF	TGTGCCAGCAGCTTGAAGCGGGAGAGGTTCTACGAGCAGTACTTC
TRBV12-5	TRBJ2-5	-	medium-sized	CASRVYQETQYF	TGTGCTAGCAGGGTGTACCAAGAGACCCAGTACTTC
TRBV6-5	TRBJ1-2	TRBD1	-	CASTGDRGHGYTF	TGTGCCAGCACCGGGGACAGGGGGCATGGCTACACCTTC
TRBV29-1	TRBJ1-3	-	-	CSVEDYNGNTIYF	TGCAGCGTTGAAGATTACAACGGAAACACCATATATTTT
TRBV14	TRBJ2-1	-	-	CASSQNSGYEQFF	TGTGCCAGCAGCCAGAACAGCGGCTATGAGCAGTTCTTC
TRBV29-1	TRBJ2-7	-	medium-sized	CSVSGTGYEQYF	TGCAGCGTCTCCGGGACTGGCTACGAGCAGTACTTC
TRBV5-1	TRBJ1-3	-	once	CASSPEGLFDTIYF	TGCGCCAGCAGCCCTGAGGGTCTTTTTGACACCATATATTTT
TRBV5-1	TRBJ2-5	TRBD2	-	CASSLAGPQETQYF	TGCGCCAGCAGCCTAGCGGGGCCCCAAGAGACCCAGTACTTC
TRBV5-1	TRBJ2-3	TRBD2	-	CASSPGLAADTQYF	TGCGCCAGCAGCCCCGGACTAGCGGCAGATACGCAGTATTTT
TRBV29-1	TRBJ1-2	-	-	CSVEDQLGITNGYTF	TGCAGCGTTGAAGATCAATTGGGGATAACGAATGGCTACACCTTC
TRBV4-1	TRBJ1-3	-	-	CASSQDGGTGNTIYF	TGCGCCAGCAGCCAAGATGGGGGAACTGGAAACACCATATATTTT
TRBV5-1	TRBJ2-3	TRBD1	-	CASSSGTGWVSTDTQYF	TGCGCCAGCAGCTCCGGGACAGGGTGGGTTAGCACAGATACGCAGTATTTT
TRBV14	TRBJ1-1	-	-	CASSQKAVLGNTEAFF	TGTGCCAGCAGCCAAAAAGCGGTCTTGGGGAACACTGAAGCTTTCTTT
TRBV11-3	TRBJ1-1	-	-	CASSYRNTEAFF	TGTGCCAGCAGCTACAGGAACACTGAAGCTTTCTTT
TRBV7-9	TRBJ2-7	-	-	CASSSNRDEQYF	TGTGCCAGCAGCTCAAACCGGGACGAGCAGTACTTC
TRBV4-2	TRBJ2-3	TRBD2	few	CASSQGLAGGPSTDTQYF	TGTGCCAGCAGCCAAGGACTAGCGGGGGGGCCTAGCACAGATACGCAGTATTTT
TRBV13	TRBJ2-5	TRBD2	-	CASSFPAGGPRETQYF	TGTGCCAGCAGCTTCCCGGCGGGAGGGCCGAGGGAGACCCAGTACTTC
TRBV27	TRBJ2-7	TRBD1	-	CASSPGQGGRYF	TGTGCCAGCAGTCCCGGACAGGGGGGTAGGTACTTC
TRBV7-9	TRBJ2-3	-	-	CASSSSTDTQYF	TGTGCCAGCAGCTCGAGCACAGATACGCAGTATTTT
TRBV27	TRBJ2-7	-	-	CASSITGSSYEQYF	TGTGCCAGCAGTATTACAGGGAGCTCCTACGAGCAGTACTTC
TRBV6-5	TRBJ2-7	-	-	CASSYLGSHEQYF	TGTGCCAGCAGTTATTTGGGTTCCCACGAGCAGTACTTC
TRBV27	TRBJ2-7	-	-	CASGQRAWVYEQYF	TGTGCCAGCGGTCAGAGGGCGTGGGTCTACGAGCAGTACTTC
TRBV4-2	TRBJ1-2	-	-	CASSGKTYGYTF	TGTGCCAGCAGCGGAAAGACCTATGGCTACACCTTC
TRBV11-2	TRBJ2-3	-	-	CASSLEGLDTQYF	TGTGCCAGCAGCTTAGAAGGGTTAGATACGCAGTATTTT
TRBV27	TRBJ2-5	-	-	CASRSPSETQYF	TGTGCCAGCAGATCCCCCTCGGAGACCCAGTACTTC
TRBV30	TRBJ1-2	-	-	CAWSDGFGYGYTF	TGTGCCTGGAGCGATGGTTTTGGCTATGGCTACACCTTC
TRBV7-9	TRBJ2-7	TRBD1	-	CASSPGQGEMYEQYF	TGTGCCAGCAGCCCCGGACAGGGCGAGATGTACGAGCAGTACTTC
TRBV5-4	TRBJ1-6	-	-	CASSESDGWLNSPLHF	TGTGCCAGCAGCGAATCGGACGGATGGCTGAATTCACCCCTCCACTTT
TRBV15	TRBJ2-7	-	-	CATSRDGGGSYEQYF	TGTGCCACCAGCAGAGATGGAGGCGGTTCCTACGAGCAGTACTTC
TRBV27	TRBJ2-1	TRBD1	once	CASSSGQAKNEQFF	TGTGCCAGCAGTTCGGGACAGGCCAAAAATGAGCAGTTCTTC
TRBV19	TRBJ2-7	-	-	CASSSGLPYEQYF	TGTGCCAGTAGTTCAGGGCTCCCCTACGAGCAGTACTTC
TRBV5-1	TRBJ1-5	-	-	CASSFRGEVGQPQHF	TGCGCCAGCAGCTTCCGGGGGGAAGTCGGTCAGCCCCAGCATTTT
TRBV28	TRBJ2-2	-	-	CASSLSTHTGELFF	TGTGCCAGCAGTTTGTCGACTCACACCGGGGAGCTGTTTTTT